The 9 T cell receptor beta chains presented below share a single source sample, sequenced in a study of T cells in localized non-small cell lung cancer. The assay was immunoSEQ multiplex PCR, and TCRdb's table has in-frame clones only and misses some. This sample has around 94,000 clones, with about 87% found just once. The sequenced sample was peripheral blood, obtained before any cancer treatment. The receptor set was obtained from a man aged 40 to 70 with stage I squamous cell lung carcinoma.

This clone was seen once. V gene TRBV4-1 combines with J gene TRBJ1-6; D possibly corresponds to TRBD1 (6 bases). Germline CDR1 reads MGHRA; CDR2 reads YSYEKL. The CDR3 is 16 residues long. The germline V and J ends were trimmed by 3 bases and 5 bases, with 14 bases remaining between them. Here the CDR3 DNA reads TGCGCCAGCAGCCAGACAGGTCTCCCAAATAATTCACCCCTCCACTTT. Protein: CASSQTGLPNNSPLHF.

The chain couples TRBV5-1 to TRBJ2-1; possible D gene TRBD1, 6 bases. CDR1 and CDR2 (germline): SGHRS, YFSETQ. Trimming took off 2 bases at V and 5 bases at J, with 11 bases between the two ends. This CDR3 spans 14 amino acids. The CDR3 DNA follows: TGCGCCAGCAGCTTCACAGGGTACGACAATGAGCAGTTCTTC. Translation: CASSFTGYDNEQFF.

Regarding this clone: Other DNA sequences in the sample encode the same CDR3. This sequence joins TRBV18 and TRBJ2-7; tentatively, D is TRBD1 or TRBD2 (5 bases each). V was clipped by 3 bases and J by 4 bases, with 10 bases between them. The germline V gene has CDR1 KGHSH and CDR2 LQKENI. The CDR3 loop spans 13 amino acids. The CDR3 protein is CASSPTGGYEQYF. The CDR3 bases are TGTGCCAGCTCACCTACAGGAGGTTACGAGCAGTACTTC. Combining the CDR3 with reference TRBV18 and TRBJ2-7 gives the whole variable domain NAGVMQNPRHLVRRRGQEARLRCSPMKGHSHVYWYRQLPEEGLKFMVYLQKENIIDESGMPKERFSAEFPKEGPSILRIQQVVRGDSAAYFCASSPTGGYEQYFGPGTRLTVT.

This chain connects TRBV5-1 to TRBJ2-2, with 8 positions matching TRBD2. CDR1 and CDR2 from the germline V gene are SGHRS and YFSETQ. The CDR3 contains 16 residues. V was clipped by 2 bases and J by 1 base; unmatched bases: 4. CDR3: CASSFKRGMNTGELFF. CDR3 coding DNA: TGCGCCAGCAGCTTTAAGCGGGGGATGAACACCGGGGAGCTGTTTTTT.

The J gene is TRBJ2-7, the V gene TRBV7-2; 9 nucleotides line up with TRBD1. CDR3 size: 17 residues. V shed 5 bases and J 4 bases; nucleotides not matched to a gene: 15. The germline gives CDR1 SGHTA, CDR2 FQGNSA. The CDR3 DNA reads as TGTGCCAGCAGCGTAGACGACAGGGGGTACATACCGTACGAGCAGTACTTC. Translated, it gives CASSVDDRGYIPYEQYF.

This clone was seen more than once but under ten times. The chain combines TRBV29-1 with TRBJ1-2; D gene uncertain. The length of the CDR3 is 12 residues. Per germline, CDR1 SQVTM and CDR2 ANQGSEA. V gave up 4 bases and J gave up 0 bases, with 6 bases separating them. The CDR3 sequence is CSVVSANYGYTF. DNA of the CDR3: TGCAGCGTTGTTTCGGCTAACTATGGCTACACCTTC.

Here the CDR3 DNA reads TGCGCCAGCAGCTTGGCCTGGCTAGCGGGGGGCCAAGAGACCCAGTACTTC. Translating gives CASSLAWLAGGQETQYF. The chain uses TRBV5-1 and TRBJ2-5; 11 nucleotides line up with TRBD2. Germline CDR1 SGHRS, CDR2 YFSETQ. The CDR3 length is 17 residues. The J segment lost 1 base and the V segment lost 0 bases, leaving 5 bases of the junction unmatched.

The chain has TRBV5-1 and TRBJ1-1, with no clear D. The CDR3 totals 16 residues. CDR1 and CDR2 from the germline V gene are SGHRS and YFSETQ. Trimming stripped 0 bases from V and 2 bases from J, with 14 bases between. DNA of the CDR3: TGCGCCAGCAGCTTGGGGGGAACCTCGCCTAACACTGAAGCTTTCTTT. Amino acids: CASSLGGTSPNTEAFF.

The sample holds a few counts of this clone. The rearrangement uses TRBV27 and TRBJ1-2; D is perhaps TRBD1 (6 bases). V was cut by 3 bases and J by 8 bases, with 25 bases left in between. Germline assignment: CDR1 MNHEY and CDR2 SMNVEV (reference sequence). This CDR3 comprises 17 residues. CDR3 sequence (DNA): TGTGCCAGCAGTTTCCTTCAGGCCGACAGGCTCCATAAGGGCTACACCTTC. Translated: CASSFLQADRLHKGYTF.